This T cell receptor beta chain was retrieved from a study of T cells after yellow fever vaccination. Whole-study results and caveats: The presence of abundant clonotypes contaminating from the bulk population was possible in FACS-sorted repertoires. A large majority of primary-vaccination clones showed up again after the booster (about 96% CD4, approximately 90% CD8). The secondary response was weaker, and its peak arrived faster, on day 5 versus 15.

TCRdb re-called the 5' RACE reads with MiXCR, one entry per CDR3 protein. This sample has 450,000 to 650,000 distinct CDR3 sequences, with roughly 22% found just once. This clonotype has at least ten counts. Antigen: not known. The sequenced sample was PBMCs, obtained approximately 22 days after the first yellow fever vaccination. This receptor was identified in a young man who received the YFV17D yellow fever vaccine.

The CDR3 coding sequence is TGTGCCAGCAGCCCGGACACCTATGGCTACACCTTC. Residues: CASSPDTYGYTF. The rearrangement links TRBV7-2 to TRBJ1-2; D is perhaps TRBD1 (5 bases). This CDR3 spans 12 amino acids. V was shortened by 5 bases and J by 4 bases, with 8 bases between the two germline ends. The V gene's germline CDR1 is SGHTA and CDR2 FQGNSA.